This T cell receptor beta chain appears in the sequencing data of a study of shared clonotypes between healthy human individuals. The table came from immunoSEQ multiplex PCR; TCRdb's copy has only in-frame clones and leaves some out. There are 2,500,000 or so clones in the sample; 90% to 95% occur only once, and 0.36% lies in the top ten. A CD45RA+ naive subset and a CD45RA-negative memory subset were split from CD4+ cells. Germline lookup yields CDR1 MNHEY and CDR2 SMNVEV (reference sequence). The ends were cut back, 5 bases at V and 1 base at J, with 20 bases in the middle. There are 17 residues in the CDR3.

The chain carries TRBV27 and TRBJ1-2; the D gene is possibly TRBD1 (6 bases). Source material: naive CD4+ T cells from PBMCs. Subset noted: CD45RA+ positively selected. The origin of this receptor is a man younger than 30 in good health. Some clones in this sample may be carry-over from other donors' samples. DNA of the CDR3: TGTGCCAGCAGTCCGAGGGGGGGGCTTGCTTTTAACTATGGCTACACCTTC. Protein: CASSPRGGLAFNYGYTF.